One sample yielded the 3 T cell receptor beta chains listed below, sequenced in a study of CD8+ T cells in alopecia areata. As the sequencing template, cDNA was produced by extracting RNA and reverse transcribing it. Only in-frame clones appear in the TCRdb table, and some are missing; sequencing was by immunoSEQ multiplex PCR. The table records about 69,000 clones, approximately 61% of them present only once. Sequencing used CD8+ T cells sorted from blood, obtained at week 0. The receptors shown here come from a human donor with alopecia areata.

The DNA of the CDR3 is TGTGCCAGCAGCGCGCGAGGGGGTAACGAGCAGTACTTC. Translated, it gives CASSARGGNEQYF. The chain joins TRBV7-9 to TRBJ2-7, with D maybe TRBD1 (6 bases). The V and J ends lost 5 bases and 5 bases respectively, with 13 bases between them. Germline V lookup: CDR1 SEHNR, CDR2 FQNEAQ (reference sequence). This CDR3 is 13 amino acids long.

V and J are TRBV2 and TRBJ2-7; D may correspond to TRBD1 or TRBD2 (5 bases each). Germline loops: CDR1 SNHLY, CDR2 FYNNEI. CDR3 length: 12 amino acids. The V end was cut by 6 bases, the J end by 5 bases, with 11 bases between. The CDR3 loop reads CASRPMGDEQYF. The CDR3 region has the DNA TGTGCCAGCAGGCCGATGGGGGACGAGCAGTACTTC.

This chain uses TRBV27 with TRBJ2-1, with TRBD1 matching over 11 bases. After removal of 2 bases from V and 9 bases from J, the junction contained 6 bases not matched to a gene. The length of the CDR3 is 15 residues. Germline V gene lookup returns CDR1 MNHEY and CDR2 SMNVEV (reference sequence). The CDR3 reads CASSLGTGGGGEQFF. The CDR3 DNA is TGTGCCAGCAGTTTAGGGACAGGGGGAGGCGGTGAGCAGTTCTTC.